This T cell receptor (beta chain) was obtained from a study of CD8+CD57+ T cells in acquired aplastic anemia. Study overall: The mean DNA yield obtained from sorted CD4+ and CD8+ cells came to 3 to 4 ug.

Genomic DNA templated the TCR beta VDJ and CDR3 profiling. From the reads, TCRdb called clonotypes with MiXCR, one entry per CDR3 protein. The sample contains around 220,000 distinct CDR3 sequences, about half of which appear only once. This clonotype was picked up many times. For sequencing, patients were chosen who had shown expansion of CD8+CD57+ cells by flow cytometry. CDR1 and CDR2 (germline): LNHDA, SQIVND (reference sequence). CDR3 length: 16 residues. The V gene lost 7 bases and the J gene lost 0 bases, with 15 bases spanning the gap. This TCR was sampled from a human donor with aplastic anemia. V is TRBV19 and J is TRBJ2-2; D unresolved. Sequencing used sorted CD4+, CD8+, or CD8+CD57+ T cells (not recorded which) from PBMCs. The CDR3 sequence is CASIPGSSTNTGELFF. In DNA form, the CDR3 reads TGTGCCAGTATTCCCGGCAGCTCAACGAACACCGGGGAGCTGTTTTTT.